This TCR beta chain was sequenced for a study of cytomegalovirus exposure and HLA in healthy donors listed by TCRdb under 2017. Notes on the research overall: An earlier analysis of fewer than 750 of the donors reported around 280 Gb of sequence data and 117 million unique TCR beta sequences obtained from about 200 million T cells. About 280 gigabases of sequencing data and approximately 91 million unique TCR sequences made up an early release that covered several hundred HLA-typed donors. The genetic ancestry cluster associated with self-reported Caucasian donors included 65% to 90% of the roughly 410 genotyped donors. The study aimed to test whether signatures of past pathogen exposure could be identified by cataloging public T cell receptors. The T cell repertoires of 666 subjects were profiled by immunosequencing and related to cytomegalovirus serostatus. Besides the first cohort of roughly 640 subjects, a separate validation cohort made up of roughly 120 different subjects was used. To predict cytomegalovirus infection status, the study brought together high-throughput TCR immunosequencing, statistical association of individual TCRs with disease status, and machine learning. A later analysis re-analyzed previously published TCR beta repertoires from roughly 600 donors and added high-resolution HLA genotyping to study TCR occurrence patterns. The later analysis used no new phenotypic data to find candidate immune exposures, relying instead on TCR beta sequences and their occurrence across donors. To decide whether each TCR beta V gene segment behaved as functional or pseudogenic, an earlier analysis of fewer than 750 of the donors relied on high-throughput TCR beta sequencing. Donor age, sex, ethnicity and CMV serostatus were compiled alongside the repertoire data. A later genetic analysis used genome-wide SNP genotypes for 398 of the 666 donors, treating that subset as a discovery cohort. Every repertoire in the discovery cohort had been generated on one and the same sequencing platform. HLA typing covered class I and class II loci at four-digit resolution. The number of typed donors differed by locus: about 620-640 for A, B, C, DRB1 and DQB1; some 540 for DQA1; 606 for DPA1; and approximately 450 for DPB1. Because of strong linkage in the cohort, a handful of DR-DQ haplotypes were treated as single units for association and clustering. Across approximately 420 genotyped donors of the cohort, an average of roughly 250,000 unique TCR beta nucleotide sequences per donor were sequenced, and 15% to 20% of those sequences were non-productive. Findings and caveats that apply to the study as a whole: In an earlier analysis of some 640 of the donors, most TCR beta V segments were observed in productive rearrangements about 90% or about 30% of the time, broadly matching IMGT annotations. HLA typing was unavailable for some donors at each locus, so association tests used only the typed subset. Linkage disequilibrium might explain the correlated functional status among segregating V segments, but an unknown experimental factor could not be excluded. The classifier was reported to diagnose cytomegalovirus status with high specificity and sensitivity in both the original cohort and the validation cohort. A few of the identified cytomegalovirus-associated TCR beta chains were confirmed in vitro to be specific for cytomegalovirus antigens. A later genetic analysis associated a missense DCLRE1C variant with V-gene and J-gene trimming of TCR beta chains, and an independent cohort replicated the association. A further reported finding was that TCR beta sequences accurately predicted the HLA-A and HLA-B alleles for most subjects in the first cohort. The study listed approximately 150 TCR beta chains as associated with cytomegalovirus. According to the authors, the approach could potentially be generalized to other disease states and immunological phenotypes. A cluster of highly shared sequence variants was judged likely to represent a technical artifact of the sequencing pipeline. Specific HLA alleles were associated with over 15,000 TCR beta sequences at a false discovery rate of 0.05 in a later analysis. Across donors, most TCR sequences were observed very rarely, whereas some public TCRs were present in many individuals. In a later analysis, HLA-associated TCR beta chains were found to be more clonally expanded and to have lower generation probabilities than equally common non-associated chains. This cohort had only TCR beta chains sequenced, and the lack of alpha or paired-chain data limited which features could be detected. A later analysis found that most CMV-associated TCR beta chains appeared HLA-restricted, with HLA associations seemingly driven largely by CMV exposure. Some IMGT-functional V segments, including TRBV6-2 and TRBV6-3, could not be distinguished by the 87-base-pair reads and were therefore excluded. In a later analysis, TCR association rates were found to vary across HLA loci, with the most associated TCRs seen for DRB1 alleles and the fewest for HLA-C alleles. Strong co-occurrence of HLA alleles, especially DR and DQ, made assigning TCR associations to individual alleles difficult. For the cohort, immune exposure information was limited to CMV serostatus. Compared with the roughly 600-donor mean, donors in an Asian-associated ancestry cluster had fewer N-insertions in productive TCRs, according to a later genetic analysis. Several of the top co-occurrence clusters appeared to be linked to parvovirus B19, influenza, CMV and Epstein-Barr virus, according to a later analysis. Sequencing depth was assumed to be roughly uniform across donors in the presence/absence analyses, though that assumption may not hold. The earlier analysis of about 600 of the donors excluded seventeen rarely observed V segments, including chromosome 9 orphons, because counts were too low.

The protocol used for the library was the immunoSEQ multiplex PCR assay. The multiplex PCR relied on a mix of 60 forward primers for TCR Vbeta segments and 13 reverse primers for TCR Jbeta segments. Amplification of the CDR3 region of rearranged TCR beta genes was performed with a multiplex PCR assay on genomic DNA. On the Illumina HiSeq System, the amplified TCR beta libraries were sequenced as 87-base-pair reads. The authors' analysis ran thus. In a later analysis, tens of millions of unique TCR beta chains were counted across the roughly 610 repertoires, and roughly 9.9 million of these chains were shared by at least two donors. A nearest-neighbor algorithm error-corrected the raw reads and collapsed the reads into unique sequences, merging closely related sequences to remove PCR and sequencing errors. Alignment of CDR3 sequences to IMGT reference sequences was used to assign V, D and J gene segments. For a sequence to be retained, a match of at least six nucleotides was required to both a V gene segment and a J gene segment. Rearrangements were classified as productive when the CDR3 lacked stop codons and remained in frame with V and J, and all other rearrangements were classified as non-productive. CDR3 was defined by IMGT convention, running from the second conserved V-encoded cysteine to the conserved J-encoded phenylalanine. The earlier analysis of about 610 of the donors excluded sequences that lacked an unambiguous match to a single V gene segment. In an earlier analysis of 500 to 750 of the donors, V segments were called functional above 56.7% productive rearrangements and were called segregating when the between-donor standard deviation exceeded 5%. A statistical classification framework was built for diagnosing cytomegalovirus status from the catalog of TCR beta chain sequences. A later analysis assigned V and J genes by comparing TCR nucleotide sequences with IMGT/GENE-DB human TR gene sequences. In a later analysis, CDR3 sequences and most-parsimonious VDJ recombination scenarios were assigned using the TCRdist pipeline. In a later analysis, every TCR beta chain was defined by the combination of its CDR3 amino acid sequence and its V-gene family, and reads without a unique V-gene family were dropped. In a later analysis, 500 to 650 highly shared, low-generation-probability nucleotide sequences were removed to address suspected cross-contamination and a sequencing artifact. A later analysis calculated a clonal expansion index for each public chain from normalized within-repertoire ranks of inferred template counts. In a later analysis, generation probabilities were computed with a VDJ recombination model fitted to out-of-frame rearrangements, and the resulting probabilities were checked against IGoR. Hypergeometric tests were used in a later analysis to score TCR-TCR, TCR-HLA and TCR-CMV co-occurrence, with a repertoire-size bias correction applied to the TCR pairs. False discovery rates were estimated in a later analysis by permuting HLA or CMV assignments 20 times. In a later analysis, co-occurring TCRs were grouped using DBSCAN, with TCRdist sequence similarity added in when clustering inside HLA-allele-positive subsets. Co-occurrence clustering excluded repertoires with fewer than 30,000 or more than 120,000 public chains, plus five with anomalous nucleotide sharing. Drawn from immuneACCESS, this table holds only the in-frame rearrangements with V and J called that TCRdb kept. Clones are partly lost; checked studies trace under half to an unresolved V gene and leave the rest unexplained. Clone size and V and J calls were adopted from that table, with D and trimming inferred from the DNA. This sample holds 120,000 to 150,000 clones; under 70% were observed only once. Around 3% of the sample is in the top ten clones.

Points on this clone: This receptor's antigen is unknown. One base away there is no much larger clone; base qualities are not given.

Unmatched junction bases come to 12, with V trimmed by 6 bases and J by 6 bases. Spanning cysteine to phenylalanine, the CDR3 consists of 17 amino acids. Kept here is only the CDR3 DNA, which spans 51 bases and is read in frame from base 1. CDR1 WNHNN and CDR2 SYGVQD were looked up in the germline V gene (reference sequence). The cohort was made up of approximately 670 healthy bone marrow donors. At the time of sampling, every cohort member was nominally healthy, though immune exposures that went unrecorded were likely present. The donor was CMV seropositive and belonged to the group of about 290 seropositive cohort members. Every donor gave a peripheral blood sample, and the peripheral blood mononuclear cells from that sample were used for TCR beta sequencing. The Qiagen DNeasy Blood Extraction Kit was used to extract genomic DNA from the blood cell samples.

This sequence originates from a woman in her thirties in good health and CMV-seropositive. Sequencing was carried out using PBMCs. Recombination joined TRBV10-1 with TRBJ2-2; 11 bases in the middle match TRBD2. The nucleotide sequence is given as TGCGCCAGCAGCGCTACTAGACTAGCGGGAAGCCCCGGGGAGCTGTTTTTT. Translation gives CASSATRLAGSPGELFF.